Listed here are 18 T cell receptor beta chains from one sample, sequenced in a study of blood T cell repertoires in COVID-19. Libraries were prepared by immunoSEQ multiplex PCR; TCRdb keeps only in-frame clonotypes and omits some of them. The repertoire holds about 320,000 clones, roughly nine tenths seen once, with about 5.2% in the top ten. Input material: PBMCs or T cells enriched from blood (not recorded which). All receptors derive from a man aged 60 to 69 who had recovered from COVID-19.

The chain carries TRBV5-6 and TRBJ1-1; D not resolved. CDR3 length: 15 amino acids. Germline CDR1 reads SGHDT; CDR2 reads YYEEEE. Trimming shortened V by 4 bases and J by 0 bases, and 13 bases separated the two germline ends. The CDR3 here is CASSLPGGLNTEAFF. The CDR3 nucleotides read TGTGCCAGCAGCCTACCTGGCGGATTGAACACTGAAGCTTTCTTT.

The count of this clone is one. V usage is TRBV3-1 (or the pseudogene TRBV3-2) and J usage is TRBJ2-5; the D gene is possibly TRBD1 (6 bases). The CDR3 has 18 amino acids. Germline V CDR1 and CDR2: LGHDT, YNNKEL (reference sequence). V lost 5 bases and J lost 5, with 27 bases in between. CDR3 region: CASSSQPTGSPFEETQYF. The CDR3, as DNA: TGTGCCAGCAGCTCACAACCAACAGGGTCCCCGTTCGAGGAGACCCAGTACTTC.

J is TRBJ1-2 and V is TRBV28; 7 nucleotides line up with TRBD1. The V segment lost 1 base and the J segment 3 bases; nucleotides outside the gene matches: 5. This CDR3 is 15 amino acids long. The germline V gene has CDR1 MDHEN and CDR2 SYDVKM. DNA of the CDR3: TGTGCCAGCAGTTTATTTTTAGGACAGGACTATGGCTACACCTTC. Its protein is CASSLFLGQDYGYTF.

The rearrangement uses TRBV9 and TRBJ2-1; TRBD2 agrees at 13 bases. Germline V gene lookup returns CDR1 SGDLS and CDR2 YYNGEE. V trimming: 1 base; J trimming: 9 bases; junction bases outside the gene matches: 10. The CDR3 sequence is 17 residues long. CDR3 sequence reads: CASSVQGTSGNAVEQFF. CDR3 DNA: TGTGCCAGCAGCGTACAAGGGACTAGCGGGAACGCCGTTGAGCAGTTCTTC.

The chain carries TRBV3-1 (or the pseudogene TRBV3-2) and TRBJ2-7, with a weak D call TRBD1 (5 bases). V lost 5 bases and J 1 base, leaving 9 bases between the germline ends. This CDR3 is built from 13 residues. Germline V gene lookup returns CDR1 LGHDT and CDR2 YNNKEL (reference sequence). CDR3 loop: CASSLTASYEQYF. The CDR3, as DNA: TGTGCCAGCAGCTTGACAGCTTCCTACGAGCAGTACTTC.

This clone has just a few counts. The rearrangement links TRBV29-1 to TRBJ2-1, with D perhaps matching TRBD2 (5 bases). The CDR3 totals 15 residues. The germline CDR1 and CDR2 sequences are SQVTM and ANQGSEA. V lost 3 bases and J 3 bases, leaving 15 bases between the germline ends. In nucleotides, the CDR3 is TGCAGCGTTGACTCGGTCGCGGGTATCTACAATGAGCAGTTCTTC. As protein: CSVDSVAGIYNEQFF.

The chain links TRBV5-1 to TRBJ1-6; D may be TRBD1 (6 bases). The CDR3 extends over 15 amino acids. Germline lookup yields CDR1 SGHRS and CDR2 YFSETQ. V dropped 0 bases and J dropped 11 bases, with 15 bases sitting between them. CDR3 nucleotides: TGCGCCAGCAGCTTGGATACAGGGACGAAGGCACCCCTCCACTTT. This codes for CASSLDTGTKAPLHF.

V usage is TRBV19 and J usage is TRBJ2-1; 14 nucleotides agree with TRBD2. The CDR3 has 18 residues. After removal of 0 bases from V and 5 bases from J, the junction contained 6 bases not matched to a gene. Germline V CDR1 and CDR2: LNHDA, SQIVND (reference sequence). The CDR3 region is CASSIDPGLAGGDNEQFF. The CDR3, as DNA: TGTGCCAGTAGTATAGATCCCGGACTAGCGGGAGGTGACAATGAGCAGTTCTTC.

The chain joins TRBV7-9 to TRBJ2-3, with D possibly being TRBD2 (6 bases). The germline CDR1 and CDR2 sequences are SEHNR and FQNEAQ (reference sequence). With 3 bases removed from V and 0 bases from J, the gap between germline ends came to 10 bases. The length of the CDR3 is 15 residues. CDR3 bases: TGTGCCAGCAGCTTGGCGAGCGGGAGCACAGATACGCAGTATTTT. Amino acids: CASSLASGSTDTQYF.

This chain joins TRBV6-6 and TRBJ2-5; 16 bases line up with TRBD2. There are 15 residues in the CDR3. The junction had 8 bases not matched to a gene; V was cut back by 11 bases and J by 5 bases. Germline CDR1 and CDR2: MNHNY and SVGAGI (reference sequence). CDR3 DNA sequence: TGTGCCGGAGGGACTAGCGGGAGGGCCCGGGAGACCCAGTACTTC. Encoded protein: CAGGTSGRARETQYF.

This sequence joins TRBV18 and TRBJ2-6; D uncertain. The V gene lost 6 bases and the J gene lost 2 bases, with 17 bases spanning the gap. Germline-derived CDR1 and CDR2 are KGHSH and LQKENI. The CDR3 is made up of 17 amino acids. CDR3 amino acids: CASSHTTSEPGANVLTF. CDR3 in DNA: TGTGCCAGCTCCCACACCACATCAGAACCTGGGGCCAACGTCCTGACTTTC.

This clone was found many times. This chain joins TRBV5-1 and TRBJ1-1, with unresolved D. Trimming left V 2 bases short and J 1 base short, with 9 bases between. The CDR3 consists of 14 residues. The germline gives CDR1 SGHRS, CDR2 YFSETQ. For the CDR3, the DNA is TGCGCCAGCAGCTTAGTAGGGAGGAACACTGAAGCTTTCTTT. Protein sequence: CASSLVGRNTEAFF.

The V call is TRBV29-1, the J call TRBJ1-2; TRBD1 matches at 7 bases. This CDR3 spans 10 amino acids. Losses at the gene ends were 6 bases for V and 8 bases for J; bases not matched to a gene: 3. Germline CDR1 is SQVTM and CDR2 is ANQGSEA. The CDR3 nucleotides are TGCAGCGTGGGGGACAGCGGCTACACCTTC. Encoded protein: CSVGDSGYTF.

This chain uses TRBV27 with TRBJ1-1, with 7 bases aligning to TRBD1. V was pared by 7 bases and J by 0 bases, with 11 bases of the junction left unmatched. Germline V lookup: CDR1 MNHEY, CDR2 SMNVEV (reference sequence). The CDR3 totals 16 residues. CDR3 sequence (DNA): TGTGCCAGCACCCCGGACAGGATCTCCATGAACACTGAAGCTTTCTTT. Amino acids: CASTPDRISMNTEAFF.

There are a few counts of this clone. The chain links TRBV4-2 to TRBJ1-3; D possibly corresponds to TRBD1 (5 bases). Germline loops: CDR1 LGHNA, CDR2 YNFKEQ. The CDR3 loop spans 19 amino acids. Trimming took off 0 bases at V and 4 bases at J, with 22 bases between the two ends. The DNA for the CDR3 is TGTGCCAGCAGCCAAGAGGTCGGGTCTGTTTGGAGGGGAGGAAACACCATATATTTT. Amino acid sequence: CASSQEVGSVWRGGNTIYF.

This chain uses TRBV2 with TRBJ1-3, with D possibly matching TRBD1 (5 bases). CDR1 SNHLY and CDR2 FYNNEI come from the germline V gene. This CDR3 has 16 residues. V was trimmed by 1 base and J by 4 bases, leaving 14 bases between them. The CDR3 coding sequence is TGTGCCAGCAGTGAAGGGTCCAGGGCGCGGGGAAACACCATATATTTT. This translates into CASSEGSRARGNTIYF.

The chain joins TRBV5-1 to TRBJ2-1; 8 bases align to TRBD1. The CDR3 runs 14 residues. Germline CDR1 reads SGHRS; CDR2 reads YFSETQ. Trimming cost V 4 bases and J 6 bases; bases outside gene matches: 6. CDR3 nucleotide sequence: TGCGCCAGCAGCACCATACAGGGGGGCAATGAGCAGTTCTTC. Translating it yields CASSTIQGGNEQFF.

The chain uses TRBV15 and TRBJ1-2, with 7 bases fitting TRBD1. The CDR3 is made up of 16 amino acids. Germline values: CDR1 LNHNV, CDR2 YYDKDF (reference sequence). V was clipped by 3 bases and J by 4 bases; unmatched bases: 11. CDR3 loop: CATSRGRGQAIYGYTF. CDR3 coding DNA: TGTGCCACCAGCAGGGGCCGCGGACAGGCGATCTATGGCTACACCTTC. Variable domain in full (rest from reference TRBV15 and TRBJ1-2): DAMVIQNPRYQVTQFGKPVTLSCSQTLNHNVMYWYQQKSSQAPKLLFHYYDKDFNNEADTPDNFQSRRPNTSFCFLDIRSPGLGDTAMYLCATSRGRGQAIYGYTFGSGTRLTVV.